This TCR beta chain derives from a study of glioma-infiltrating T cells. Study-wide results and limits: Gliomas, especially low-grade, showed above-expected tissue-blood divergence; non-neoplastic patients showed below. Tissue and blood shared very few CDR3 sequences.

With regard to this clonotype: What it recognizes is unknown.

Using RNA template, CDR3s of TCR alpha and beta were amplified with iRepertoire arm-PCR. For one-step reverse transcription and amplification, 100-400 ng of tissue mRNA or PBMC total RNA was used. TCRdb called the multiplex PCR reads again in MiXCR, with one record for every CDR3 protein. The sample lists about 130,000 distinct CDR3 sequences; around 23% were seen once. Per germline, CDR1 SGHRS and CDR2 YFSETQ. CDR3 length: 15 residues. Trimming removed 0 bases from V and 8 bases from J, with 17 bases in between. The sample comprised glioma tissue, nonneoplastic brain tissue, or PBMCs (not recorded which). The receptor was derived from a human donor with low-grade glioma or glioblastoma, undergoing nonglioma brain surgery, or in good health (not recorded which). V is TRBV5-1 and J is TRBJ1-1; a possible D gene is TRBD1 (5 bases). The CDR3 DNA follows: TGCGCCAGCAGCTTGGGGTCCAGGGCAAGGGTGGAAGCTTTCTTT. This encodes CASSLGSRARVEAFF.